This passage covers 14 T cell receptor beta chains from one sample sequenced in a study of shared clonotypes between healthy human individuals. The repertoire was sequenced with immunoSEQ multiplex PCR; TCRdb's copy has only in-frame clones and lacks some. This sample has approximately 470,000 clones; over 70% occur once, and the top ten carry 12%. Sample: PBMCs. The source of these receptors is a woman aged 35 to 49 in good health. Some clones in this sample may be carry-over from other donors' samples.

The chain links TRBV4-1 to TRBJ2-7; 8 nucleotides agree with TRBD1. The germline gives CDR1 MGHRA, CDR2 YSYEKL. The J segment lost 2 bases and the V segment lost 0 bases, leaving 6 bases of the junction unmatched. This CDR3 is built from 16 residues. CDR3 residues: CASSQDLWTGPYEQYF. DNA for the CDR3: TGCGCCAGCAGCCAAGATCTATGGACAGGGCCCTACGAGCAGTACTTC.

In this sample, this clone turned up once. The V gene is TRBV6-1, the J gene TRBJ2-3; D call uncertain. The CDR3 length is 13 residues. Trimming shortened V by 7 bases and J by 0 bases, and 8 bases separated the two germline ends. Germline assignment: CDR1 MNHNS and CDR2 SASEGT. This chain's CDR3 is CASMESSTDTQYF. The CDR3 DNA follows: TGTGCCAGCATGGAATCTAGCACAGATACGCAGTATTTT.

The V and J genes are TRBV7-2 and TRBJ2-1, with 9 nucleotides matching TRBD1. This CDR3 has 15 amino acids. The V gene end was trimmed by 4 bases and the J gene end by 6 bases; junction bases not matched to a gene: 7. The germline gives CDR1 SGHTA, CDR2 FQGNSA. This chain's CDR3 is CASSSPGQGVNEQFF. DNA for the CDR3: TGTGCCAGCAGCTCGCCGGGACAGGGCGTCAATGAGCAGTTCTTC.

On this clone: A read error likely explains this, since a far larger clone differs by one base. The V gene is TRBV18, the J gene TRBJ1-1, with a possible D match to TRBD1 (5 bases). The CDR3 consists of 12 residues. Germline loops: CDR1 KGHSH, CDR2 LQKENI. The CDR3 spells CASCSGTTEALF. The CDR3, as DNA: TGTGCCAGCTGTTCAGGGACCACTGAAGCTCTCTTT.

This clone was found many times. This CDR3 reads CASSLWTGTVHEKNIQYF. The DNA for the CDR3 is TGTGCCAGCAGCTTGTGGACCGGGACAGTCCATGAAAAAAACATTCAGTACTTC. This chain uses TRBV11-2 with TRBJ2-4; TRBD1 matches 7 bases. The CDR3 runs 18 residues. V lost 3 bases, J lost 4 bases, and 15 bases stayed unmatched. From germline, CDR1 is SGHAT and CDR2 FQNNGV.

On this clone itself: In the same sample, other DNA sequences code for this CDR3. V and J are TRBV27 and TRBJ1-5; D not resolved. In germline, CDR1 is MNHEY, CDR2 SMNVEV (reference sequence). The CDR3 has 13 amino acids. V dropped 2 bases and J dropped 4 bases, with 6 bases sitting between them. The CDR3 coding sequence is TGTGCCAGCAGTTTAGGGAGGAATCAGCCCCAGCATTTT. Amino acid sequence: CASSLGRNQPQHF.

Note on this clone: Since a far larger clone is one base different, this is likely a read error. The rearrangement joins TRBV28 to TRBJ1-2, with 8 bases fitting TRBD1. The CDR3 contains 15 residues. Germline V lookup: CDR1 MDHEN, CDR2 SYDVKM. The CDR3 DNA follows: TGTACCAGCAGTTTAGTGGGGACAGGATTCTATGGCTACACCTTC. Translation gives CTSSLVGTGFYGYTF.

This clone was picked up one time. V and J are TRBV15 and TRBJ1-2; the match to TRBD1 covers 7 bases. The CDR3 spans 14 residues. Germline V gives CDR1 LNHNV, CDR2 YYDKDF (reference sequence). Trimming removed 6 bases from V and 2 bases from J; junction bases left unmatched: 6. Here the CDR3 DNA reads TGTGCCACCAGAGAGGGGGCTGCAAACTATGGCTACACCTTC. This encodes CATREGAANYGYTF.

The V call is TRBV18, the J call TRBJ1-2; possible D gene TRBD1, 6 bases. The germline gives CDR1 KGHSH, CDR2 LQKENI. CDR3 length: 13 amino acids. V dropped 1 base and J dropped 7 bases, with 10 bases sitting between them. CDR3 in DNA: TGTGCCAGCTCACCACAACAGGGACGTGGCTACACCTTC. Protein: CASSPQQGRGYTF. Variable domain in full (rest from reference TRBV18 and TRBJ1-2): NAGVMQNPRHLVRRRGQEARLRCSPMKGHSHVYWYRQLPEEGLKFMVYLQKENIIDESGMPKERFSAEFPKEGPSILRIQQVVRGDSAAYFCASSPQQGRGYTFGSGTRLTVV.

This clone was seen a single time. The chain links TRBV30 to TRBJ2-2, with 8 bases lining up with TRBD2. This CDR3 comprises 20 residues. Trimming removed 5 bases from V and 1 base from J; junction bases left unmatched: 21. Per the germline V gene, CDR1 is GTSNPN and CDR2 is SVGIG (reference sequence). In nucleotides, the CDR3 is TGTGCCTGGGCCATGCGGTGGAAACTAGCGGAGCCGCTGAACACCGGGGAGCTGTTTTTT. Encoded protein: CAWAMRWKLAEPLNTGELFF.

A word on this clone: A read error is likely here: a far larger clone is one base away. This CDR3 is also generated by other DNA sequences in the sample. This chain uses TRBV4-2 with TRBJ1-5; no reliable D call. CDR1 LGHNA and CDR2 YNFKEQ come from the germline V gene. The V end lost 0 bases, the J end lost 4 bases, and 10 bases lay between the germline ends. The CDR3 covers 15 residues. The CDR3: CASSQDGVQNQPQHF. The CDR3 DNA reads TGTGCCAGCAGCCAAGATGGGGTACAAAATCAGCCCCAGCATTTT.

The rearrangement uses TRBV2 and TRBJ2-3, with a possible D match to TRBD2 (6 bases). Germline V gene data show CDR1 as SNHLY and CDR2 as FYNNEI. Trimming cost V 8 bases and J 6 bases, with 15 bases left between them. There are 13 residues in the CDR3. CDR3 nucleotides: TGTGCCAGCCTCAGACTAGTTTTCGATACGCAGTATTTT. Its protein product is CASLRLVFDTQYF.

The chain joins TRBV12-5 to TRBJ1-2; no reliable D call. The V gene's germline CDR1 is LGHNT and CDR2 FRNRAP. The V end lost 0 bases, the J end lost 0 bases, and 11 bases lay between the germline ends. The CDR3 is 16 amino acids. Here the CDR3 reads CASGLVLSATNYGYTF. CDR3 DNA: TGTGCTAGTGGTTTGGTACTGTCAGCGACTAACTATGGCTACACCTTC. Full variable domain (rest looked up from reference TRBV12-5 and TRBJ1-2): DARVTQTPRHKVTEMGQEVTMRCQPILGHNTVFWYRQTMMQGLELLAYFRNRAPLDDSGMPKDRFSAEMPDATLATLKIQPSEPRDSAVYFCASGLVLSATNYGYTFGSGTRLTVV.

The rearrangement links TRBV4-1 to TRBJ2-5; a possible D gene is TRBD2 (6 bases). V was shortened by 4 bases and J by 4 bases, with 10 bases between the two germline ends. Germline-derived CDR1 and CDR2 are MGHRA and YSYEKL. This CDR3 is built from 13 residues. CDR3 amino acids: CASSPRRGETQYF. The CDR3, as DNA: TGCGCCAGCAGCCCTAGGCGGGGAGAGACCCAGTACTTC.